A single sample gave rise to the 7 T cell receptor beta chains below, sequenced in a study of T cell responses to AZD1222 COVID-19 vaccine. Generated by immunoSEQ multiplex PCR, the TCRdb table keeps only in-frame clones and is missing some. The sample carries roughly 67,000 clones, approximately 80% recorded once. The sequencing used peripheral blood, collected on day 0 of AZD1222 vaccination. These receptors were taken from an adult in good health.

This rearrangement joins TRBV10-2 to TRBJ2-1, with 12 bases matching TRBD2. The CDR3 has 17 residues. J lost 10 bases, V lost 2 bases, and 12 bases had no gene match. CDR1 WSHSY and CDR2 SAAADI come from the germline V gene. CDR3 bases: TGCGCCAGCAGTGAGGCCGTTCTAGCGGGGGGGCGTCGAGAGCAGTTCTTC. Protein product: CASSEAVLAGGRREQFF.

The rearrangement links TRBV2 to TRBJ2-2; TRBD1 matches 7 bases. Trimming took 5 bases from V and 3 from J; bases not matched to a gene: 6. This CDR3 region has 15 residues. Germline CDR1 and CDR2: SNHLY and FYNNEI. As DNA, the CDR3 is TGTGCCAGCAGTCCCGGGACAGCCTACACCGGGGAGCTGTTTTTT. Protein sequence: CASSPGTAYTGELFF.

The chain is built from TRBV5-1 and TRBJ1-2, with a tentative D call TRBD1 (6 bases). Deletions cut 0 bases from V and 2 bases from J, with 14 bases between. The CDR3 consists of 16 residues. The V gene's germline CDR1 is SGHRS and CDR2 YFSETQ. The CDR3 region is CASSLEGRGGNYGYTF. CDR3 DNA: TGCGCCAGCAGCTTGGAGGGCAGAGGGGGAAACTATGGCTACACCTTC.

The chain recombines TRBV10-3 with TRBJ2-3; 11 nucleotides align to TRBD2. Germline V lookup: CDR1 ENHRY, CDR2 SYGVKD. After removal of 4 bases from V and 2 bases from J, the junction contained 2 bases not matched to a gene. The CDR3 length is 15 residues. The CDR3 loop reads CAISASGGSTDTQYF. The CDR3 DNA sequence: TGTGCCATCAGTGCTAGCGGGGGGTCCACAGATACGCAGTATTTT.

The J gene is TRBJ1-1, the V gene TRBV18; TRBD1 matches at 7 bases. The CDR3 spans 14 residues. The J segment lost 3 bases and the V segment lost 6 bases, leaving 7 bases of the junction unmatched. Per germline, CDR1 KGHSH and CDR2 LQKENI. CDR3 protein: CASSTQGGDTEAFF. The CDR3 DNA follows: TGTGCCAGCTCGACTCAGGGGGGGGACACTGAAGCTTTCTTT.

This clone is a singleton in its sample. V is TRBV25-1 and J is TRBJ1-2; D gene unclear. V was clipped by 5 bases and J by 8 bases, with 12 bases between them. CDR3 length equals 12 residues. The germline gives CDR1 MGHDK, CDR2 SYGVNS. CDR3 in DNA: TGTGCCAGCAGTCCGGCAGGCGTCGGCTACACCTTC. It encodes CASSPAGVGYTF.

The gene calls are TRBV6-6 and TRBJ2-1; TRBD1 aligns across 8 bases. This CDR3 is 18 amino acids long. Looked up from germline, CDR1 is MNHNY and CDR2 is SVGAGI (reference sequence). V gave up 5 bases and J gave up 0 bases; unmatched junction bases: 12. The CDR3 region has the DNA TGTGCCAGCAGTCCGTACTCAGGGGGCGAGAGCTCCTACAATGAGCAGTTCTTC. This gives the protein CASSPYSGGESSYNEQFF.